This is a list of T cell receptor beta chains from one sample in a study of glioma-infiltrating T cells. One entry per CDR3 protein results from TCRdb running MiXCR on the multiplex PCR reads. Altogether 12,000 or so distinct CDR3 sequences are present, roughly 29% being singletons, with the ten largest covering less than 50%. Sequenced sample: glioma tissue, nonneoplastic brain tissue, or PBMCs (not recorded which). The receptors stem from a human donor with low-grade glioma or glioblastoma, undergoing nonglioma brain surgery, or in good health (not recorded which). CDR3s include the opening cysteine and the closing phenylalanine or tryptophan. The D gene is left open where the match is weak. Only some rows state a clone size, as once, few, many or a class for expanded clones.

>TRBV4-1|TRBJ2-7|15|many|TRBD1
TGCGCCAGCAGCCAAGATCTGGGACAGGGGTACGAGCAGTACTTC
CASSQDLGQGYEQYF
>TRBV7-8|TRBJ2-1|13|many|.
TGTGCCAGCAGCTTAAGGGTTGAGGCTGAGCAGTTCTTC
CASSLRVEAEQFF
>TRBV20-1|TRBJ1-1|16|many|TRBD1
TGCAGGGTAAACGCCGGGACAGGAAGCGAGGTCACTGAAGCTTTCTTT
CRVNAGTGSEVTEAFF
>TRBV28|TRBJ1-2|14|medium-sized|.
TGTGCCAGCAGCCCCCCCGACGTCAACTATGGCTACACCTTC
CASSPPDVNYGYTF
>TRBV12-3/TRBV12-4|TRBJ2-7|13|.|.
TGTGCCAACAGTCTCACGGACGACTACGAGCAGTACTTC
CANSLTDDYEQYF
>TRBV4-1|TRBJ2-3|15|many|TRBD2
TGCGCCAGCAGCCAGGGACTAGCGGAGACAGATACGCAGTATTTT
CASSQGLAETDTQYF
>TRBV20-1|TRBJ2-7|15|many|TRBD2
TGCAGTGCTAGAGCCCTAGCGGAGGGCCCCTACGAGCAGTACTTC
CSARALAEGPYEQYF
>TRBV18|TRBJ2-3|16|.|.
TGTGCCAGCTCACCAACGGTGGCGGGAAGCACAGATACGCAGTATTTT
CASSPTVAGSTDTQYF
>TRBV30|TRBJ1-1|11|many|.
TGTGCCTGGATAAGGAACACTGAAGCTTTCTTT
CAWIRNTEAFF
>TRBV6-1|TRBJ1-2|14|medium-sized|TRBD1
TGTGCCAGCACTAGACAGGGTGGGATAAGTGGCTACACCTTC
CASTRQGGISGYTF
>TRBV20-1|TRBJ2-7|12|many|.
TGCAGTGCTAGGCAGCAGGAGAACGAGCAGTACTTC
CSARQQENEQYF
>TRBV5-1|TRBJ2-3|16|.|TRBD2
TGCACCAGCAGCTCCCAGGCGGGAGTAGGTACAGATACGCAGTATTTT
CTSSSQAGVGTDTQYF
>TRBV7-3|TRBJ2-3|13|few|.
TGTGCCAGCAGCTCCTCGGATCCTGGTACGCAGTATTTT
CASSSSDPGTQYF
>TRBV24-1|TRBJ2-2|12|few|.
TGTGCCACCAGTGATTTATCCGGGGAGCTGTTTTTT
CATSDLSGELFF
>TRBV12-3/TRBV12-4|TRBJ2-7|14|medium-sized|.
TGTGCCAGCAGCCCGATTGGCTTAACCTACGAGCAGTACTTC
CASSPIGLTYEQYF
>TRBV2|TRBJ2-7|12|many|TRBD1
TGTGCCAGCAGTGGGGACAGCTACGAGCAGTACTTC
CASSGDSYEQYF
>TRBV4-1|TRBJ2-7|14|few|.
TGCGCCAGCAGCCAAGGGGTAGACCAGGGCGAGCAGTACTTC
CASSQGVDQGEQYF
>TRBV28|TRBJ2-2|12|many|.
TGTGCCAGCAGCCTTAACACCGGGGAGCTGTTTTTT
CASSLNTGELFF